This passage covers 27 T cell receptor beta chains from one sample sequenced in a study of CD8 T cells in Susac syndrome. It was with random hexamers that 0.5 to 1 ug RNA was reverse transcribed. TCRdb itself ran the immunoSEQ multiplex PCR reads through MiXCR, one entry per CDR3 protein. Of 150,000 to 200,000 distinct CDR3 sequences listed, 85% to 95% are singletons. The sample was CD4+ T cells from PBMCs. The receptors were gathered from a human donor with multiple sclerosis.

The chain recombines TRBV6-5 with TRBJ2-5, with TRBD1 matching 9 bases. The junction had 6 bases not matched to a gene; V was cut back by 2 bases and J by 5 bases. CDR3 size: 15 residues. Germline assignment: CDR1 MNHEY and CDR2 SVGAGI. CDR3 sequence (DNA): TGTGCCAGCAGTTACGGGACAGGGTCAGGGGAGACCCAGTACTTC. Protein product: CASSYGTGSGETQYF.

The genes are TRBV24-1 and TRBJ2-5; 8 nucleotides match TRBD2. This CDR3 has 15 residues. V shed 9 bases and J 1 base; nucleotides not matched to a gene: 9. In germline, CDR1 is KGHDR, CDR2 SFDVKD. CDR3 nucleotide sequence: TGTGCCACCGCTAGAAGCGGGGGATTCCAAGAGACCCAGTACTTC. Translation: CATARSGGFQETQYF.

This chain joins TRBV7-2 and TRBJ1-6; TRBD1 might be the D (5 bases). Germline V CDR1 and CDR2: SGHTA, FQGNSA. Trimming shortened V by 5 bases and J by 9 bases, and 11 bases separated the two germline ends. The length of the CDR3 is 13 residues. The CDR3 coding sequence is TGTGCCAGCAGCCAGACAGAGGGTTCACCCCTCCACTTT. This gives the protein CASSQTEGSPLHF.

The chain employs TRBV20-1 and TRBJ2-3; D perhaps matches TRBD1 (6 bases). Germline V gives CDR1 DFQATT, CDR2 SNEGSKA (reference sequence). V lost 0 bases, J lost 0 bases, and 13 bases lay in between. The CDR3 loop spans 16 amino acids. The CDR3 bases are TGCAGTGCTAGAGATCTCGGGACATATAGCACAGATACGCAGTATTTT. Translated: CSARDLGTYSTDTQYF.

The chain is built from TRBV20-1 and TRBJ1-6; D is possibly TRBD1 (5 bases). The CDR3 contains 17 residues. V gave up 6 bases and J gave up 5 bases, with 23 bases separating them. Germline lookup yields CDR1 DFQATT and CDR2 SNEGSKA (reference sequence). In DNA, the CDR3 is TGCAGTGCAGCCCCAATTAGGGGCGGGTTGAATAATTCACCCCTCCACTTT. This gives the protein CSAAPIRGGLNNSPLHF.

This chain's CDR3 is CASSRNGNERAFF. As DNA, the CDR3 is TGTGCCAGCAGCAGAAACGGTAATGAAAGAGCTTTCTTT. J is TRBJ1-1 and V is TRBV11-1; D ambiguous. Trimming pared 5 bases from V and 10 bases from J, leaving 17 bases between. Germline V gene data show CDR1 as SGHAT and CDR2 as FQDESV (reference sequence). The CDR3 runs to 13 residues.

The CDR3 nucleotides read TGCAGTGCTACCCCCTCATTCCCTAGTAGCTACGAGCAGTACTTC. Translating it yields CSATPSFPSSYEQYF. The chain has TRBV20-1 and TRBJ2-7; D ambiguous. Per the germline V gene, CDR1 is DFQATT and CDR2 is SNEGSKA (reference sequence). V lost 4 bases, J lost 3 bases, and 19 bases lay in between. The CDR3 is 15 amino acids.

The chain links TRBV2 to TRBJ2-5, with D unresolved. This CDR3 is built from 14 residues. Germline CDR1 and CDR2: SNHLY and FYNNEI. Trimming pared 3 bases from V and 2 bases from J, leaving 10 bases between. CDR3 sequence: CASSERVLQETQYF. The DNA for the CDR3 is TGTGCCAGCAGTGAGAGAGTTCTACAAGAGACCCAGTACTTC.

This sequence joins TRBV3-1 and TRBJ2-3, with D maybe TRBD2 (6 bases). The V gene lost 4 bases and the J gene lost 5 bases, with 13 bases spanning the gap. Germline V lookup: CDR1 LGHDT, CDR2 YNNKEL (reference sequence). The length of the CDR3 is 14 residues. CDR3 residues: CASSPYGEEDTQYF. The CDR3 DNA reads as TGTGCCAGCAGCCCATACGGGGAGGAAGATACGCAGTATTTT.

The genes are TRBV6-5 and TRBJ1-2, with D possibly TRBD1 on 5 matching bases. The germline V gene encodes CDR1 MNHEY and CDR2 SVGAGI. Trimming removed 8 bases from V and 9 bases from J, with 19 bases in between. This CDR3 has 13 residues. CDR3 protein: CASSPTHGGSYTF. The CDR3 DNA reads TGTGCCAGCTCCCCCACCCATGGGGGAAGCTACACCTTC.

The DNA of the CDR3 is TGTGCCAGTAGCCCGTTCACTGAAGCTTTCTTT. Translated, it gives CASSPFTEAFF. This rearrangement joins TRBV11-2 to TRBJ1-1; no reliable D call. Trimming pared 9 bases from V and 4 bases from J, leaving 9 bases between. Germline CDR1 is SGHAT and CDR2 is FQNNGV. This CDR3 comprises 11 residues.

This clonotype was detected once. The chain uses TRBV30 and TRBJ2-3; D might be TRBD2 (7 bases). CDR1 and CDR2 (germline): GTSNPN, SVGIG (reference sequence). The CDR3 consists of 15 residues. V gave up 0 bases and J gave up 4 bases, with 14 bases separating them. CDR3 sequence: CAWSVLGGAADTQYF. The CDR3 nucleotides are TGTGCCTGGAGTGTACTTGGGGGGGCCGCAGATACGCAGTATTTT.

This clonotype was counted a single time. The chain has TRBV10-2 and TRBJ2-7; D is possibly TRBD2 (6 bases). The CDR3 spans 15 residues. Germline CDR1 WSHSY, CDR2 SAAADI. Trimming took 5 bases from V and 2 from J, leaving 16 bases between them. The CDR3 DNA follows: TGCGCCAGCAGTCCTCCGGCGCGGGGTACCTACGAGCAGTACTTC. Translation gives CASSPPARGTYEQYF.

This chain links TRBV15 with TRBJ1-1, with TRBD1 matching over 8 bases. CDR1 LNHNV and CDR2 YYDKDF come from the germline V gene (reference sequence). The CDR3 has 14 residues. V was clipped by 6 bases and J by 4 bases; unmatched bases: 7. CDR3 in DNA: TGTGCCACCAGGATAACAGGGGGTGGCACTGAAGCTTTCTTT. Its protein product is CATRITGGGTEAFF.

The sample holds one count of this clonotype. The chain carries TRBV2 and TRBJ2-6, with TRBD1 identical over 7 bases. The CDR3 length is 14 residues. V was pared by 7 bases and J by 3 bases, with 3 bases of the junction left unmatched. CDR1 and CDR2 (germline): SNHLY, FYNNEI. CDR3 sequence (DNA): TGTGCCAGCACCGACAGGGTTGGGGCCAACGTCCTGACTTTC. Its translation is CASTDRVGANVLTF.

The chain has TRBV5-1 and TRBJ1-2; tentative D call: TRBD1 (6 bases). The V end was cut by 0 bases, the J end by 6 bases, with 12 bases between. This CDR3 contains 14 residues. Germline V gene lookup returns CDR1 SGHRS and CDR2 YFSETQ. Here the CDR3 DNA reads TGCGCCAGCAGCTTGGGTGGACAGCGCGATGGCTACACCTTC. As protein: CASSLGGQRDGYTF. The full variable domain, rest sourced from reference TRBV5-1 and TRBJ1-2, is KAGVTQTPRYLIKTRGQQVTLSCSPISGHRSVSWYQQTPGQGLQFLFEYFSETQRNKGNFPGRFSGRQFSNSRSEMNVSTLELGDSALYLCASSLGGQRDGYTFGSGTRLTVV.

The CDR3, as DNA: TGTGCCAGTAGTAGTAGCTTGGAGACCCAGTACTTC. Its protein product is CASSSSLETQYF. The chain links TRBV19 to TRBJ2-5; the D is unclear. The length of the CDR3 is 12 residues. V was pared by 4 bases and J by 5 bases, with 8 bases between. Germline V CDR1 and CDR2: LNHDA, SQIVND (reference sequence).

The chain couples TRBV5-4 to TRBJ1-1; D call uncertain. The CDR3 runs to 20 residues. V shed 4 bases and J shed 0 bases, with 28 bases lying between them. Germline V gene sequence: CDR1 SGHNT, CDR2 YYREEE (reference sequence). In DNA form, the CDR3 reads TGTGCCAGCAGCCGGAAGTCCGTCGGCTCGGTGTCCCTGATGAACACTGAAGCTTTCTTT. Amino acid sequence: CASSRKSVGSVSLMNTEAFF.

The V and J genes are TRBV18 and TRBJ2-3, with a possible D match to TRBD1 (5 bases). This CDR3 region has 14 residues. V was shortened by 2 bases and J by 2 bases, with 8 bases between the two germline ends. Germline V gene data show CDR1 as KGHSH and CDR2 as LQKENI. The CDR3 bases are TGTGCCAGCTCACCATTCAGGGACACAGATACGCAGTATTTT. This sequence encodes CASSPFRDTDTQYF.

The rearrangement joins TRBV5-1 to TRBJ1-2, with TRBD1 matching over 7 bases. The CDR3 extends over 14 amino acids. V shed 4 bases, J shed 2 bases, and the junction held 5 bases outside the gene matches. Germline V gene sequence: CDR1 SGHRS, CDR2 YFSETQ. The CDR3 nucleotides are TGCGCCAGCAGCCGGGAGGACAGGAACTATGGCTACACCTTC. Its protein product is CASSREDRNYGYTF.

The gene calls are TRBV9 and TRBJ2-3, with 8 bases that match TRBD2. The CDR3 totals 17 residues. The junction had 12 bases not matched to a gene; V was cut back by 4 bases and J by 2 bases. CDR1 is SGDLS and CDR2 is YYNGEE in the germline V gene. The DNA for the CDR3 is TGTGCCAGCAGCAGGGTAGCCGGGGGGGGATACACAGATACGCAGTATTTT. Its protein is CASSRVAGGGYTDTQYF.

The V gene is TRBV24-1, the J gene TRBJ2-2; 9 nucleotides match TRBD1. V shed 5 bases, J shed 4 bases, and the junction held 1 base outside the gene matches. Germline loops: CDR1 KGHDR, CDR2 SFDVKD. CDR3 length: 14 residues. The CDR3 nucleotides read TGTGCCACCAGTGCGACAGGGGGCACCGGGGAGCTGTTTTTT. Translation gives CATSATGGTGELFF.

The J gene is TRBJ2-5, the V gene TRBV7-2; D assignment may be TRBD1 or TRBD2 (6 bases each). The CDR3 is 15 amino acids. V lost 0 bases and J lost 4, with 12 bases in between. Germline V lookup: CDR1 SGHTA, CDR2 FQGNSA. The CDR3 loop is CASSLAEGGLETQYF. CDR3 DNA: TGTGCCAGCAGCTTAGCAGAGGGGGGTTTAGAGACCCAGTACTTC.

This rearrangement joins TRBV12-3 or TRBV12-4 to TRBJ2-2; 8 bases map to TRBD2. This CDR3 has 16 residues. V lost 3 bases and J lost 6; bases outside the gene matches: 9. DNA for the CDR3: TGTGCCAGCAGTTTCCGATTGGGACTAGACTCCGGGGAGCTGTTTTTT. It yields the protein CASSFRLGLDSGELFF.

This chain connects TRBV5-4 to TRBJ1-2; 8 bases line up with TRBD1. The CDR3 contains 15 residues. Per germline, CDR1 SGHNT and CDR2 YYREEE (reference sequence). The V segment lost 3 bases and the J segment 5 bases; nucleotides outside the gene matches: 9. The CDR3 protein is CASSYGQGGKYGYTF. CDR3 DNA sequence: TGTGCCAGCAGCTACGGACAGGGCGGGAAGTATGGCTACACCTTC.

This chain joins TRBV11-1 and TRBJ2-5; perhaps TRBD1 as D (5 bases). Germline CDR1 is SGHAT and CDR2 is FQDESV (reference sequence). Trimming took off 3 bases at V and 4 bases at J, with 9 bases between the two ends. This CDR3 region has 13 residues. The CDR3 nucleotides read TGTGCCAGCAGCTTTGCAGGGTTAGAGACCCAGTACTTC. Translation: CASSFAGLETQYF.

The chain joins TRBV6-7 to TRBJ2-7, with 10 bases lining up with TRBD2. TRBV6-7 is given ORF status, its function remaining uncertain. V trimming: 4 bases; J trimming: 4 bases; junction bases outside the gene matches: 7. There are 15 residues in the CDR3. In DNA form, the CDR3 reads TGTGCCAGCAGTTCTGAGCGGGAGGGCATATACGAGCAGTACTTC. Translated, it gives CASSSEREGIYEQYF.